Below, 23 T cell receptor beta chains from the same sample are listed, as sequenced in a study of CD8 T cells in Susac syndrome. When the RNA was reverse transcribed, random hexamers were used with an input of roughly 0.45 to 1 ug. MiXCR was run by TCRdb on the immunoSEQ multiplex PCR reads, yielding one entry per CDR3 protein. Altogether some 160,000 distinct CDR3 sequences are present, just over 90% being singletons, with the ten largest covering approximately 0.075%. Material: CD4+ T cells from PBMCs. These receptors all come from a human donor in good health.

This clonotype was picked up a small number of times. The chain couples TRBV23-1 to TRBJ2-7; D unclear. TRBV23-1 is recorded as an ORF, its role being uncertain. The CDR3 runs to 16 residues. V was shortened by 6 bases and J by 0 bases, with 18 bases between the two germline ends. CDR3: CASSPEASPGSYEQYF. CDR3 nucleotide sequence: TGCGCCAGCAGCCCAGAAGCTAGTCCCGGCTCCTACGAGCAGTACTTC.

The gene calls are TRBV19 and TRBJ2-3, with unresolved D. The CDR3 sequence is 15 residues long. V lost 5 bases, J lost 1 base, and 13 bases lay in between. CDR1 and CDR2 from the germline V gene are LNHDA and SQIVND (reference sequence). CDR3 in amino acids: CASSPLLVGTDTQYF. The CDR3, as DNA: TGTGCCAGTAGTCCCCTGTTGGTTGGCACAGATACGCAGTATTTT.

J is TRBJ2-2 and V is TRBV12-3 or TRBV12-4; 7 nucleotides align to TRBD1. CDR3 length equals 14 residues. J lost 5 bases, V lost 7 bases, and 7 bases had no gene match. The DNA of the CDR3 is TGTGCCAGCACTCGGGACAGCCGAACCGGGGAGCTGTTTTTT. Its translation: CASTRDSRTGELFF.

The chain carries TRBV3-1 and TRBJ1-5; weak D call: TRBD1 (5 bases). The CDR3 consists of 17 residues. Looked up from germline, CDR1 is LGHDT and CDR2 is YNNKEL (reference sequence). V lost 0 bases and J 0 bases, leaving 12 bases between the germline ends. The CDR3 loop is CASSQDGGGLSNQPQHF. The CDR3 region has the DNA TGTGCCAGCAGCCAAGACGGGGGGGGTCTTAGCAATCAGCCCCAGCATTTT.

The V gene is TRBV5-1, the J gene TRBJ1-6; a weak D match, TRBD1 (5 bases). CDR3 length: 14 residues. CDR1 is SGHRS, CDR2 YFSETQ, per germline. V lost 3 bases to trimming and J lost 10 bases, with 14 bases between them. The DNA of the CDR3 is TGCGCCAGCAGCTCAGACAGCCTGGGGTCACCCCTCCACTTT. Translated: CASSSDSLGSPLHF.

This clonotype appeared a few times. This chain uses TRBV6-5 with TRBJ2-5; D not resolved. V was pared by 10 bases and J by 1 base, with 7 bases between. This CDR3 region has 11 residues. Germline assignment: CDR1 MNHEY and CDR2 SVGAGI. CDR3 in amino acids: CATQTQETQYF. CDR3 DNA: TGTGCCACTCAAACCCAAGAGACCCAGTACTTC.

This chain's CDR3 is CASSLGTTSYEQYF. For the CDR3, the DNA is TGTGCCAGCTCATTGGGGACTACATCCTACGAGCAGTACTTC. The rearrangement links TRBV18 to TRBJ2-7, with 7 nucleotides matching TRBD2. After removal of 5 bases from V and 1 base from J, the junction contained 5 bases not matched to a gene. Per the germline V gene, CDR1 is KGHSH and CDR2 is LQKENI. This CDR3 has 14 residues.

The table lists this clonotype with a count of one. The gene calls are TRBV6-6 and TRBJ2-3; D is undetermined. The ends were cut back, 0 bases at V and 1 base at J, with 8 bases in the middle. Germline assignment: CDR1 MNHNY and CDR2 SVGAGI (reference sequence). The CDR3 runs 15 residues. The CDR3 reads CASSYSARGTDTQYF. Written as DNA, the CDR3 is TGTGCCAGCAGTTACTCGGCCCGAGGCACAGATACGCAGTATTTT.

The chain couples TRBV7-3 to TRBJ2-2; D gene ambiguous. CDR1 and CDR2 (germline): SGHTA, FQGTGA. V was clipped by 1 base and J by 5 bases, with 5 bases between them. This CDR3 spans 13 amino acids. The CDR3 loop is CASSLKNTGELFF. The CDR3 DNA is TGTGCCAGCAGCTTAAAAAATACCGGGGAGCTGTTTTTT.

CDR3 DNA sequence: TGTGCCAGCAGCCTTCAGGGTAGCACAGATACGCAGTATTTT. Its translation is CASSLQGSTDTQYF. The chain links TRBV5-4 to TRBJ2-3, with a possible D match to TRBD1 (5 bases). Germline CDR1 is SGHNT and CDR2 is YYREEE (reference sequence). The CDR3 has 14 amino acids. V was cut by 4 bases and J by 0 bases, with 9 bases left in between.

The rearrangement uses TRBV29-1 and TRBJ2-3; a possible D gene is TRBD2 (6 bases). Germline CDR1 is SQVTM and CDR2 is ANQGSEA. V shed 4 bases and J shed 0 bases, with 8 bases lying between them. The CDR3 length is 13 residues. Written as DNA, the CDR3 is TGCAGCGTTGTAAGCGGGAGCACAGATACGCAGTATTTT. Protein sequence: CSVVSGSTDTQYF.

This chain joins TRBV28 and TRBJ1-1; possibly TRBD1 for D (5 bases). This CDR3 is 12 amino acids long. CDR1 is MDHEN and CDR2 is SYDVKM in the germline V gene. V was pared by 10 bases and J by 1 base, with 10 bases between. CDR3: CATGGGNTEAFF. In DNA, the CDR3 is TGTGCCACTGGGGGGGGGAACACTGAAGCTTTCTTT.

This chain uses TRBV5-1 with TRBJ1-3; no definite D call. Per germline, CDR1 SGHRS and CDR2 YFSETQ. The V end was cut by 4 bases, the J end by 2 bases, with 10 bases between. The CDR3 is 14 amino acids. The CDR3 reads CASSPGSAGNTIYF. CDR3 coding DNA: TGCGCCAGCAGCCCGGGGTCCGCTGGAAACACCATATATTTT. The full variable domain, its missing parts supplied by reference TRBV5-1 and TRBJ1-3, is KAGVTQTPRYLIKTRGQQVTLSCSPISGHRSVSWYQQTPGQGLQFLFEYFSETQRNKGNFPGRFSGRQFSNSRSEMNVSTLELGDSALYLCASSPGSAGNTIYFGEGSWLTVV.

The DNA for the CDR3 is TGTGCCAGCAGTTACTCTACCCAAAATGGCTACACCTTC. Translation: CASSYSTQNGYTF. The chain joins TRBV6-5 to TRBJ1-2; D is ambiguous. V was shortened by 0 bases and J by 6 bases, with 8 bases between the two germline ends. CDR1 and CDR2 from the germline V gene are MNHEY and SVGAGI. CDR3 length: 13 residues.

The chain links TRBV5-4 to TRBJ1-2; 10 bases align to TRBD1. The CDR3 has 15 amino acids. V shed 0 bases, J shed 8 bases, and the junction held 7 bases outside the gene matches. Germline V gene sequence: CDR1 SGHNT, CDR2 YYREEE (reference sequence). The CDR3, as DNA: TGTGCCAGCAGCTTGGAGACAGGGGGCGCGCGGGGCTACACCTTC. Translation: CASSLETGGARGYTF. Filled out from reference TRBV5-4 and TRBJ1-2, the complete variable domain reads ETGVTQSPTHLIKTRGQQVTLRCSSQSGHNTVSWYQQALGQGPQFIFQYYREEENGRGNFPPRFSGLQFPNYSSELNVNALELDDSALYLCASSLETGGARGYTFGSGTRLTVV.

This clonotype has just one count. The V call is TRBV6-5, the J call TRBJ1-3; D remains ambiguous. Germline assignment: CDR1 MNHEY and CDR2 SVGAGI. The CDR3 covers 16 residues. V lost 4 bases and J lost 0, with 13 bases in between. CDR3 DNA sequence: TGTGCCAGCAGTTTCCAATCTCGGGGCTCTGGAAACACCATATATTTT. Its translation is CASSFQSRGSGNTIYF.

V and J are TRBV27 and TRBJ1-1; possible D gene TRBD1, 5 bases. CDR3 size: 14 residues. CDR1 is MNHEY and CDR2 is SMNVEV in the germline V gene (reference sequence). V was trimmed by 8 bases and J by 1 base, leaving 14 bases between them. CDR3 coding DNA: TGTGCCAGCTGTTCGCATGACAGGAACACTGAAGCTTTCTTT. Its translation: CASCSHDRNTEAFF.

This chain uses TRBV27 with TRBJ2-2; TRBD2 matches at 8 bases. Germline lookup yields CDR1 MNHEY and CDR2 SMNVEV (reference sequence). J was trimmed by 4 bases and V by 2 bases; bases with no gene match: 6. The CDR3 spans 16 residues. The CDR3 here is CASSLGAGGVTGELFF. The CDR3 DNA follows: TGTGCCAGCAGTTTAGGGGCGGGAGGAGTCACCGGGGAGCTGTTTTTT.

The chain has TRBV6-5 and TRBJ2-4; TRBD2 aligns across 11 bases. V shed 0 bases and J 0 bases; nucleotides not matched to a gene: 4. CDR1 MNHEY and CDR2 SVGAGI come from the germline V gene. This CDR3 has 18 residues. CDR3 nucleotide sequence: TGTGCCAGCAGTTACTCGGCTAGCGGGGGGCTAGCCAAAAACATTCAGTACTTC. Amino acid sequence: CASSYSASGGLAKNIQYF.

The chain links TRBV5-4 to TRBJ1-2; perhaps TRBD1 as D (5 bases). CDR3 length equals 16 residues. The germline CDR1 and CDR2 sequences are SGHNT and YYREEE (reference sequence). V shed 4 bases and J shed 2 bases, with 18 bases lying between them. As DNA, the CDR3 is TGTGCCAGCAGCCAGGGAGGGGCCGCACCGAACTATGGCTACACCTTC. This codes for CASSQGGAAPNYGYTF.

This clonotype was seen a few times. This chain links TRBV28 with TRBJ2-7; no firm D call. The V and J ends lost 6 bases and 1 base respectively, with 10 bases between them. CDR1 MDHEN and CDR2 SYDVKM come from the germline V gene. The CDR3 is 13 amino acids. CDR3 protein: CASRIGVSYEQYF. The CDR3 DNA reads TGTGCCAGCAGGATCGGTGTTTCCTACGAGCAGTACTTC.

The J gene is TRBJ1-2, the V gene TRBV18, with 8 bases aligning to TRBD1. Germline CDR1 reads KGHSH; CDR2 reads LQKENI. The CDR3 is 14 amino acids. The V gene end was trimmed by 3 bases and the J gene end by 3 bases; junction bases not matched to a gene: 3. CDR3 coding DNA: TGTGCCAGCTCACCGGACAGGGAAGACTATGGCTACACCTTC. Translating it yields CASSPDREDYGYTF.

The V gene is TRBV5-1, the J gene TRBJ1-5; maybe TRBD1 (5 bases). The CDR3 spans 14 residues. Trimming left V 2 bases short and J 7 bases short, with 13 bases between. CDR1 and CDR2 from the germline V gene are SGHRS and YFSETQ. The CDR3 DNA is TGCGCCAGCAGCTTAGGACAAGTGGGCCAGCCCCAGCATTTT. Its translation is CASSLGQVGQPQHF.